Reported below is one T cell receptor (beta chain). CDR1 and CDR2 from the germline V gene are KGHSH and LQKENI. The CDR3 covers 17 residues. The V and J ends lost 3 bases and 3 bases, in that order; junction bases with no gene match: 11. The entry originates in a study of shared clonotypes between healthy human individuals. Repertoires were generated with immunoSEQ multiplex PCR, while TCRdb's copy carries only in-frame clones and drops some. This sample carries around 2.5 million clones, approximately 93% of them seen once, and the ten largest clones take approximately 0.35%. The chain uses TRBV18 and TRBJ1-3; 7 bases are a match to TRBD1. Sequencing was carried out using naive CD4+ T cells from PBMCs. Indicated subset: CD45RA+ positively selected. The TCR comes from a man aged 18 to 35 in good health. Some clones in this sample may be carry-over from other donors' samples. CDR3 in DNA: TGTGCCAGCTCACCGATTGGGACAGATGGCAGTGGAAACACCATATATTTT. Translating it yields CASSPIGTDGSGNTIYF.